The clone carrying this TCR beta chain was seen ten or more times. What it recognizes is unknown. Authors' methods: Building a distant-metastasis classifier for papillary thyroid cancer drew on CDR3 differences across clinicopathological groups. TCRdb re-processed the PCR reads through MiXCR. TCRdb's processing, not the study's, gives the V and J calls here. The sample holds roughly 55,000 clones, 16% seen once. Every patient underwent thyroid surgery untreated. This CDR3 contains 15 residues. V was clipped by 4 bases and J by 2 bases, with 11 bases between them. Germline V gene sequence: CDR1 ENHRY, CDR2 SYGVKD. The source of the sample is a study of metastatic and nonmetastatic thyroid tumors. Study-wide background: Where malignant and benign thyroid patients were concerned, repertoires were compared across blood and tumor or nodule tissue. Broader study findings: Relative to benign nodules, malignant thyroid tumors were reportedly characterized by significantly elevated TCR beta diversity in blood and tumor.

V and J are TRBV10-3 and TRBJ2-2, with a possible D match to TRBD1 (6 bases). This sequence was found in a male donor with papillary thyroid cancer or a benign thyroid nodule (not recorded which). Some clones in this sample may be carry-over from other donors' samples. Sequencing input: blood. The CDR3 sequence: CAISGPQGNTGELFF. CDR3 in DNA: TGTGCCATCAGTGGACCACAGGGTAACACCGGGGAGCTGTTTTTT.